One sample yielded the 22 T cell receptor beta chains listed below, sequenced in a study of T cell repertoires in cytomegalovirus infection. TCRdb independently ran MiXCR on the reads; one entry per CDR3 protein. This sample yields around 300,000 distinct CDR3 sequences, of which about 26% are seen a single time; over 11% belongs to the top ten. The sequencing sample was made of PBMCs. These receptors all come from a human donor in good health (CMV status not recorded). Some clones in this sample may be carry-over from other donors' samples.

The chain employs TRBV20-1 and TRBJ2-1; 10 bases line up with TRBD2. V shed 3 bases, J shed 8 bases, and the junction held 13 bases outside the gene matches. There are 16 residues in the CDR3. Germline lookup yields CDR1 DFQATT and CDR2 SNEGSKA (reference sequence). The DNA of the CDR3 is TGCAGTGCTAGTTACCAGCGGGAGGGCCGGTCCTATGAGCAGTTCTTC. Translating gives CSASYQREGRSYEQFF.

A remark on this clonotype: Germline and junction disagree at one end, which may indicate a read error. The chain is built from TRBV19 and TRBJ2-3; perhaps TRBD1 as D (5 bases). Per germline, CDR1 LNHDA and CDR2 SQIVND (reference sequence). CDR3 length: 11 amino acids. In nucleotides, the CDR3 is TGTGCCAGTAGGGACACAGATACGCGGTATTTT. Its translation is CASRDTDTRYF.

The CDR3 sequence is CAISRDNSYEQYF. The CDR3 nucleotides are TGTGCCATCAGTCGCGACAATTCCTACGAGCAGTACTTC. V gene TRBV10-3 combines with J gene TRBJ2-7; D unresolved. Trimming took 5 bases from V and 1 from J, leaving 9 bases between them. CDR3 size: 13 residues. Per germline, CDR1 ENHRY and CDR2 SYGVKD.

This clonotype turned up a few times. The chain joins TRBV2 to TRBJ2-4; D is unclear. The CDR3 runs to 12 residues. V lost 3 bases and J lost 7, with 7 bases in between. Per the germline V gene, CDR1 is SNHLY and CDR2 is FYNNEI. The CDR3 nucleotides read TGTGCCAGCAGTGACCGAGAGAACATTCAGTACTTC. Residues: CASSDRENIQYF.

The gene calls are TRBV20-1 and TRBJ2-7, with no clear D. Germline CDR1 is DFQATT and CDR2 is SNEGSKA (reference sequence). The CDR3 consists of 11 residues. V was shortened by 7 bases and J by 3 bases, with 10 bases between the two germline ends. The chain's CDR3 is CSVGTHYEQYF. In DNA, the CDR3 is TGCAGTGTGGGTACCCACTACGAGCAGTACTTC.

This clonotype was counted a few times. This rearrangement joins TRBV7-2 to TRBJ2-3, with a tentative D call TRBD2 (6 bases). V was clipped by 6 bases and J by 3 bases, with 16 bases between them. The CDR3 length is 15 residues. Germline CDR1 and CDR2: SGHTA and FQGNSA. The DNA for the CDR3 is TGTGCCAGCAGGGGACTGAGTAACCCTACAGATACGCAGTATTTT. Its translation is CASRGLSNPTDTQYF.

This clonotype showed up just a few times. The chain is built from TRBV20-1 and TRBJ2-2, with D perhaps matching TRBD1 (6 bases). This CDR3 is 14 amino acids long. Germline assignment: CDR1 DFQATT and CDR2 SNEGSKA (reference sequence). V gave up 3 bases and J gave up 0 bases, with 8 bases separating them. The CDR3 protein is CSASQGTNTGELFF. For the CDR3, the DNA is TGCAGTGCTAGTCAGGGGACGAACACCGGGGAGCTGTTTTTT.

This clonotype was found many times. The V gene is TRBV14, the J gene TRBJ2-5, with 7 positions matching TRBD2. In germline, CDR1 is SGHDN, CDR2 FVKESK. V lost 4 bases, J lost 5 bases, and 4 bases stayed unmatched. The CDR3 totals 13 residues. The DNA of the CDR3 is TGTGCCAGCAGCCTCTGGGGAGGGGAGACCCAGTACTTC. Encoded protein: CASSLWGGETQYF.

This clonotype occurred many times. The V call is TRBV28, the J call TRBJ1-2, with D possibly being TRBD1 (6 bases). The ends were cut back, 2 bases at V and 5 bases at J, with 9 bases in the middle. There are 13 residues in the CDR3. Germline CDR1 MDHEN, CDR2 SYDVKM. The CDR3 protein is CASSLTGSYGYTF. Written as DNA, the CDR3 is TGTGCCAGCAGTTTAACAGGGAGTTATGGCTACACCTTC.

The rearrangement links TRBV10-3 to TRBJ1-2, with unresolved D. V was trimmed by 0 bases and J by 8 bases, leaving 10 bases between them. The germline V gene has CDR1 ENHRY and CDR2 SYGVKD. The CDR3 has 13 residues. CDR3 protein: CAISESSAGGYTF. The CDR3 DNA follows: TGTGCCATCAGTGAGTCTTCCGCGGGGGGCTACACCTTC.

In nucleotides, the CDR3 is TGTGCCAGCTCACCGGGACAGGGTAGGACCTACGAGCAGTACTTC. Residues: CASSPGQGRTYEQYF. The chain has TRBV18 and TRBJ2-7, with TRBD1 matching 9 bases. This CDR3 contains 15 residues. The J segment lost 2 bases and the V segment lost 3 bases, leaving 5 bases of the junction unmatched. Germline values: CDR1 KGHSH, CDR2 LQKENI.

This chain connects TRBV11-2 to TRBJ2-7; 9 nucleotides line up with TRBD1. The germline V gene encodes CDR1 SGHAT and CDR2 FQNNGV. Unmatched junction bases numbered 8, after V lost 1 base and J lost 4 bases. The CDR3 totals 16 residues. CDR3 in amino acids: CASSLGGTGSHYEQYF. The CDR3 DNA reads TGTGCCAGCAGCTTAGGGGGGACAGGGTCCCATTACGAGCAGTACTTC.

This clonotype was counted at least ten times. V gene TRBV15 combines with J gene TRBJ2-1; TRBD2 matches at 9 bases. The germline V gene has CDR1 LNHNV and CDR2 YYDKDF (reference sequence). After removal of 2 bases from V and 6 bases from J, the junction contained 2 bases not matched to a gene. This CDR3 is 14 amino acids long. As DNA, the CDR3 is TGTGCCACCAGCAGACAACTAGCGGGCAATGAGCAGTTCTTC. It encodes CATSRQLAGNEQFF.

This clonotype was observed a few times. V is TRBV10-3 and J is TRBJ2-1, with TRBD2 matching 7 bases. The CDR3 runs 12 residues. Germline lookup yields CDR1 ENHRY and CDR2 SYGVKD. With V trimmed by 10 bases and J by 7 bases, 7 bases remained unmatched. The CDR3 loop is CATEGTTNEQFF. The CDR3 DNA reads as TGTGCCACCGAAGGGACTACAAATGAGCAGTTCTTC.

On this clonotype: Germline and junction disagree at one end, which may indicate a read error. The chain has TRBV30 and TRBJ1-2; D remains unclear. The CDR3 is 14 amino acids. From germline, CDR1 is GTSNPN and CDR2 SVGIG (reference sequence). The CDR3 reads CARSFLKTPNGYTF. The CDR3 nucleotides read TGTGCCCGGAGTTTCCTAAAGACACCTAATGGCTACACCTTC.

This clonotype was counted ten times or more. J is TRBJ2-1 and V is TRBV6-6; D is unclear. Germline V lookup: CDR1 MNHNY, CDR2 SVGAGI (reference sequence). Trimming cost V 7 bases and J 6 bases, with 16 bases left between them. The CDR3 extends over 14 amino acids. The CDR3 region is CASTTWGSPNEQFF. The CDR3 DNA reads TGTGCCAGCACCACGTGGGGATCTCCCAATGAGCAGTTCTTC.

This clonotype was observed a few times. The chain links TRBV7-2 to TRBJ2-1; D remains ambiguous. The CDR3 loop spans 13 amino acids. The germline V gene has CDR1 SGHTA and CDR2 FQGNSA. V was trimmed by 2 bases and J by 8 bases, leaving 10 bases between them. The CDR3 DNA reads as TGTGCCAGCAGCTTAAGGTCAAAAGATGAGCAGTTCTTC. Translating gives CASSLRSKDEQFF. The variable domain in full, with the rest retrieved from reference TRBV7-2 and TRBJ2-1, is GAGVSQSPSNKVTEKGKDVELRCDPISGHTALYWYRQSLGQGLEFLIYFQGNSAPDKSGLPSDRFSAERTGGSVSTLTIQRTQQEDSAVYLCASSLRSKDEQFFGPGTRLTVL.

For the CDR3, the DNA is TGCAGTGCTAGAATCATTCAAGAGCAGTACTTC. Its translation: CSARIIQEQYF. V is TRBV20-1 and J is TRBJ2-7; D remains ambiguous. This CDR3 comprises 11 residues. CDR1 is DFQATT and CDR2 is SNEGSKA in the germline V gene (reference sequence). Between the trimmed V and J ends, which lost 2 bases and 7 bases, there was a span of 9 bases.

This clonotype came up a few times. The rearrangement uses TRBV7-2 and TRBJ1-1; D is uncertain. CDR3 size: 17 residues. Trimming pared 5 bases from V and 2 bases from J, leaving 21 bases between. The germline gives CDR1 SGHTA, CDR2 FQGNSA. The CDR3 here is CASSPFTPPIPNTEAFF. CDR3 nucleotide sequence: TGTGCCAGCAGCCCGTTCACCCCGCCCATTCCTAACACTGAAGCTTTCTTT.

Notes on this clonotype: Germline is not matched at one junction end, which may reflect a read error. CDR3 nucleotides: TGTGCCAGCGGTTTGGGAGACAGCACTTACGAGCAGTACTTC. This encodes CASGLGDSTYEQYF. V is TRBV12-3 or TRBV12-4 and J is TRBJ2-7; either TRBD1 or TRBD2 may fit D (5 bases each). The CDR3 length is 14 residues.

The genes are TRBV7-2 and TRBJ2-7; no firm D call. The CDR3 is made up of 14 amino acids. V was shortened by 0 bases and J by 3 bases, with 9 bases between the two germline ends. Per germline, CDR1 SGHTA and CDR2 FQGNSA. The CDR3 DNA is TGTGCCAGCAGCTTAGCCGGGCCGGGCTACGAGCAGTACGTC. This sequence encodes CASSLAGPGYEQYV.

This clonotype was recorded at least ten times. CDR3 in DNA: TGTGCCAGCCGGCGGGGGAGAGGCACAGATACGCAGTATTTT. Translating gives CASRRGRGTDTQYF. The V gene is TRBV11-2, the J gene TRBJ2-3; 7 bases agree with TRBD2. Germline V gene data show CDR1 as SGHAT and CDR2 as FQNNGV. The CDR3 sequence is 14 residues long. The trim removed 8 bases at V and 1 base at J, leaving 6 bases unmatched.